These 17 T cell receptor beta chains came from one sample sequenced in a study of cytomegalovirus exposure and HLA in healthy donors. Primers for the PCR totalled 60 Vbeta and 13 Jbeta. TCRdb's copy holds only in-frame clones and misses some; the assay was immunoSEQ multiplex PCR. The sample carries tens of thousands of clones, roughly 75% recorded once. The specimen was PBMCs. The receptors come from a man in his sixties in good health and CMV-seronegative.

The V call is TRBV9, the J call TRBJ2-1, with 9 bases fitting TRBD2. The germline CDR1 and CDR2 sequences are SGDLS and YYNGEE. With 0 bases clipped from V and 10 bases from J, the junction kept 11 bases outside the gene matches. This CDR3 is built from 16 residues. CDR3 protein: CASSVAPAGGRREQFF. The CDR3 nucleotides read TGTGCCAGCAGCGTAGCTCCGGCGGGGGGGCGGCGGGAGCAGTTCTTC. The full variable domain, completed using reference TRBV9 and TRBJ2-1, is DSGVTQTPKHLITATGQRVTLRCSPRSGDLSVYWYQQSLDQGLQFLIQYYNGEERAKGNILERFSAQQFPDLHSELNLSSLELGDSALYFCASSVAPAGGRREQFFGPGTRLTVL.

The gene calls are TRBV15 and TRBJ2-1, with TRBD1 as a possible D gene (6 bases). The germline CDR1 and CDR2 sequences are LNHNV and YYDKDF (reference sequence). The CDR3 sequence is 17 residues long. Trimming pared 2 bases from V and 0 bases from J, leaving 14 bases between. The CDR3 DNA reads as TGTGCCACCAGCAGACTTACAGGGCCTACCTCCTACAATGAGCAGTTCTTC. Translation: CATSRLTGPTSYNEQFF.

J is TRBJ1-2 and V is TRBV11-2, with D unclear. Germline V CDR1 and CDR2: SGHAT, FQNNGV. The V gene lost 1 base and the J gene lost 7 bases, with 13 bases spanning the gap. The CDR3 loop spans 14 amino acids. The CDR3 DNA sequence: TGTGCCAGCAGCTTAGGCGAAGTACGGGGTGGCTACACCTTC. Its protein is CASSLGEVRGGYTF.

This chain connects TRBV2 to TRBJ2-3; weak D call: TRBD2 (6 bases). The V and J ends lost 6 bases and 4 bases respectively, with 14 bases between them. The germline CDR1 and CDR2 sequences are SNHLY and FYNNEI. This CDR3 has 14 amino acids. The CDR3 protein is CASSEGLSSDTQYF. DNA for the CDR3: TGTGCCAGCAGCGAGGGACTTTCCTCAGATACGCAGTATTTT. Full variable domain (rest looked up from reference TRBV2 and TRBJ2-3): EPEVTQTPSHQVTQMGQEVILRCVPISNHLYFYWYRQILGQKVEFLVSFYNNEISEKSEIFDDQFSVERPDGSNFTLKIRSTKLEDSAMYFCASSEGLSSDTQYFGPGTRLTVL.

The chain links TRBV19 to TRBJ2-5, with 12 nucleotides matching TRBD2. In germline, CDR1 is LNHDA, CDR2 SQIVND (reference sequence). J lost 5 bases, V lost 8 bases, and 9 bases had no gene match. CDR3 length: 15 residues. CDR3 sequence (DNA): TGTGCCAGTTCGACTAGCGGGGGCCTGCGGGAGACCCAGTACTTC. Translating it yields CASSTSGGLRETQYF. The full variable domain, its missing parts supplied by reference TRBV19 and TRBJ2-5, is DGGITQSPKYLFRKEGQNVTLSCEQNLNHDAMYWYRQDPGQGLRLIYYSQIVNDFQKGDIAEGYSVSREKKESFPLTVTSAQKNPTAFYLCASSTSGGLRETQYFGPGTRLLVL.

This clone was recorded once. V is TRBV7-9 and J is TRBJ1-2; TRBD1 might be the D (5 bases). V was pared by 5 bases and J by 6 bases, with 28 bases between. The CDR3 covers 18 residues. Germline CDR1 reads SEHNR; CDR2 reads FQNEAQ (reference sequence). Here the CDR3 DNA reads TGTGCCAGCAGCCCTCCCTTCCGTAGCCCAGACAGAGTCAATGGCTACACCTTC. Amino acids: CASSPPFRSPDRVNGYTF. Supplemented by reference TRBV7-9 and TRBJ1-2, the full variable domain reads DTGVSQNPRHKITKRGQNVTFRCDPISEHNRLYWYRQTLGQGPEFLTYFQNEAQLEKSRLLSDRFSAERPKGSFSTLEIQRTEQGDSAMYLCASSPPFRSPDRVNGYTFGSGTRLTVV.

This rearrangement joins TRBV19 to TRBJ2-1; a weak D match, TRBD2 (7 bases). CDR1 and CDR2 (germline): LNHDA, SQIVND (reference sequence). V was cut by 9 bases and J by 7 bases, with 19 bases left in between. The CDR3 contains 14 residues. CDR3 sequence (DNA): TGTGCCAGCAAGGGGGGGGGCCGGGGAAATGAGCAGTTCTTC. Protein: CASKGGGRGNEQFF.

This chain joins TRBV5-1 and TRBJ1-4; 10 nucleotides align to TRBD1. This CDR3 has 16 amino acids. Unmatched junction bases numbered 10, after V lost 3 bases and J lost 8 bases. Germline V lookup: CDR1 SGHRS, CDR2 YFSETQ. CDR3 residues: CASSSSGTGVGEKLFF. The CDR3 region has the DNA TGCGCCAGCAGCTCCTCCGGGACAGGGGTGGGAGAAAAACTGTTTTTT.

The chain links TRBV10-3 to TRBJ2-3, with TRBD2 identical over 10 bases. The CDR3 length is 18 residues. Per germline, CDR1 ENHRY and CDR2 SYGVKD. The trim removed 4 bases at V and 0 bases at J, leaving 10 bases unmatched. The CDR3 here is CAISGRLAGETSTDTQYF. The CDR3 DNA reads TGTGCCATCAGTGGAAGGCTAGCGGGGGAGACTAGCACAGATACGCAGTATTTT.

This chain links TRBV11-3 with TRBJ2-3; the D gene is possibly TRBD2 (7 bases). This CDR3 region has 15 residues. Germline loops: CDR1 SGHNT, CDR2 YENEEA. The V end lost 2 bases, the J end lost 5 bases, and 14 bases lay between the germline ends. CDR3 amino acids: CASSLRGAKGDTQYF. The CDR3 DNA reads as TGTGCCAGCAGCTTACGGGGGGCTAAAGGAGATACGCAGTATTTT.

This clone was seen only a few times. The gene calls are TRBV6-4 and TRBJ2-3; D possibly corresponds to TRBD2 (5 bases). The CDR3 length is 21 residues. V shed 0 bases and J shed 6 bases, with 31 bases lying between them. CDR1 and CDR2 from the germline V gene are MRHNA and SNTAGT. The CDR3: CASSDSSGRELVGFLLDTQYF. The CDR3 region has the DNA TGTGCCAGCAGTGACTCCTCGGGCAGAGAACTAGTTGGATTTTTATTGGATACGCAGTATTTT.

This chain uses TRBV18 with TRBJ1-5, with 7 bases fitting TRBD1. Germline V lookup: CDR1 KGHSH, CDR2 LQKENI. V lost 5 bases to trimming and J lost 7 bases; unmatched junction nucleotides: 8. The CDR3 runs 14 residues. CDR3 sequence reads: CASSKDRSGQPQHF. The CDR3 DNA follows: TGTGCCAGCTCAAAGGACAGGTCAGGACAGCCCCAGCATTTT.

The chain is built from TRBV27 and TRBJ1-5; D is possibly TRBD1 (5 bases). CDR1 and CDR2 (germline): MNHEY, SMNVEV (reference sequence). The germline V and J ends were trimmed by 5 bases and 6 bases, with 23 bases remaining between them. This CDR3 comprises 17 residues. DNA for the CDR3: TGTGCCAGCAGTCAAAGCGAAGACAGAGATCGAGGTCAGCCCCAGCATTTT. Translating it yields CASSQSEDRDRGQPQHF.

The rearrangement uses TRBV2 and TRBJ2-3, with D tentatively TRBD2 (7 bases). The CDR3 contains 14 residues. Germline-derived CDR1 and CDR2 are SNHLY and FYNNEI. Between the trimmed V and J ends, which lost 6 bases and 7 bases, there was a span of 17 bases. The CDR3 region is CASSVDGGPNTQYF. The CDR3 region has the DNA TGTGCCAGCAGCGTGGACGGGGGGCCAAATACGCAGTATTTT.

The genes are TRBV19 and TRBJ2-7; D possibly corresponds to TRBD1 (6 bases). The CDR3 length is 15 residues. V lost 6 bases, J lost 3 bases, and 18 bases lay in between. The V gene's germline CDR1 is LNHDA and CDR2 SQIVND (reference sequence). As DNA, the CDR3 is TGTGCCAGTAGCGAGACAGGCGGACTTAACTACGAGCAGTACTTC. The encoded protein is CASSETGGLNYEQYF.

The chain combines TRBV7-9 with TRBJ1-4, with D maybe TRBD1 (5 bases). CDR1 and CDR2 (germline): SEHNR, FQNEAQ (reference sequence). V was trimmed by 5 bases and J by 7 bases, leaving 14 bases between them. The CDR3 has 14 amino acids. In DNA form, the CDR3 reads TGTGCCAGCAGCCACAGCGGGCAGGGTGAAAAACTGTTTTTT. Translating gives CASSHSGQGEKLFF.

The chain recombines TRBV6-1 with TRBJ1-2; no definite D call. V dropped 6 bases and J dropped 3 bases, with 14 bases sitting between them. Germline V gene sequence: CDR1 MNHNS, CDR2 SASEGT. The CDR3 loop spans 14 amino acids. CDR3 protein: CASRRPGSDYGYTF. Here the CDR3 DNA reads TGTGCCAGCAGGCGCCCGGGGTCGGACTATGGCTACACCTTC.